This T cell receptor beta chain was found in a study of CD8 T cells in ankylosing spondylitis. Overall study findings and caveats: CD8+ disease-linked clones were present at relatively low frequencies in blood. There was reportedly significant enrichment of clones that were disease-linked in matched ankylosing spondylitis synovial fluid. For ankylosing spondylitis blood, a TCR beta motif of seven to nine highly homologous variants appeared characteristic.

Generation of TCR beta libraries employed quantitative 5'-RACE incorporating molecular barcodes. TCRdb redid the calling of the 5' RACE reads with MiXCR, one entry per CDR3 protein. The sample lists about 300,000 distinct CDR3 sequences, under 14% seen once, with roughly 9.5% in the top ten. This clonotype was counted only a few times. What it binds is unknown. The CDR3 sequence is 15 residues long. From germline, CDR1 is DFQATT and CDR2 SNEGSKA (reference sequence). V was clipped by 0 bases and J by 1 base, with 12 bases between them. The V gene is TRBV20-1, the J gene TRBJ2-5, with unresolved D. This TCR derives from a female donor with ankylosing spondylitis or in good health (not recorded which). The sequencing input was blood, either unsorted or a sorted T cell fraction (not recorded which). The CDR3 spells CSARDAASRQETQYF. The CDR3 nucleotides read TGCAGTGCTAGAGACGCGGCAAGCCGCCAAGAGACCCAGTACTTC.